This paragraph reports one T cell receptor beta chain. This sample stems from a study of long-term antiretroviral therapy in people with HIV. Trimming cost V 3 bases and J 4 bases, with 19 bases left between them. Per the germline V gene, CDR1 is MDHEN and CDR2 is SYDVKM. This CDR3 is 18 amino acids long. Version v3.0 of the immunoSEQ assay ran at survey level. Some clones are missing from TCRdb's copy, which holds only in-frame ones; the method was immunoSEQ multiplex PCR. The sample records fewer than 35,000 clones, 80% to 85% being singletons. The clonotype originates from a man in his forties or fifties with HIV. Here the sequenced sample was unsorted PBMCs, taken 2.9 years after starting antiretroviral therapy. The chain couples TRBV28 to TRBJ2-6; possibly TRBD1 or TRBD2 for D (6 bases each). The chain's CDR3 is CASSLGGPIGLGANVLTF. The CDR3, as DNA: TGTGCCAGCAGTTTGGGGGGCCCCATTGGGTTGGGGGCCAACGTCCTGACTTTC.